This T cell receptor beta chain was retrieved from a study of cytomegalovirus exposure and HLA in healthy donors. With 5 bases clipped from V and 9 bases from J, the junction kept 9 bases outside the gene matches. CDR1 and CDR2 from the germline V gene are SGHTA and FQGNSA. The CDR3 runs to 15 residues. PCR employed 60 Vbeta and 13 Jbeta primers. Data came from immunoSEQ multiplex PCR; TCRdb stores just in-frame clones and leaves some out. The sample contains around 150,000 clones, about 75% of which appear only once. This clone was detected only a few times. The clonotype was recovered from a man between 18 and 35 years old in good health and CMV-seronegative. The sequenced material came from PBMCs. The chain employs TRBV7-2 and TRBJ1-6; 8 bases are a match to TRBD1. The CDR3 DNA reads as TGTGCCAGCAGCCAATCGACAGGGGTGGGTTCACCCCTCCACTTT. Its protein product is CASSQSTGVGSPLHF.